Below, 28 T cell receptor beta chains from the same sample are listed, as sequenced in a study of shared clonotypes between healthy human individuals. This table comes from immunoSEQ multiplex PCR, and its TCRdb copy is limited to in-frame clones, with some not included. The sample carries around 510,000 clones, around 77% recorded once. The sample taken for sequencing was PBMCs. The receptors come from a woman aged 40 to 50 in good health. Some clones in this sample may be carry-over from other donors' samples.

The V and J genes are TRBV27 and TRBJ2-7, with TRBD1 identical over 7 bases. Germline CDR1 MNHEY, CDR2 SMNVEV (reference sequence). The CDR3 covers 18 residues. The ends lost 1 base at V and 2 bases at J; junction bases unmatched: 14. The CDR3 coding sequence is TGTGCCAGCAGTTTATACCCGACAGGGAATTTGAAAGCCTACGAGCAGTACTTC. Translation gives CASSLYPTGNLKAYEQYF.

This chain joins TRBV7-3 and TRBJ2-2; D is uncertain. Germline V lookup: CDR1 SGHTA, CDR2 FQGTGA. Trimming cost V 5 bases and J 6 bases, with 16 bases left between them. This CDR3 comprises 15 residues. The CDR3 spells CASSRGTGVAGELFF. DNA of the CDR3: TGTGCCAGCAGCCGCGGCACTGGGGTCGCCGGGGAGCTGTTTTTT.

The V gene is TRBV15, the J gene TRBJ1-1; TRBD1 might be the D (5 bases). The CDR3 is 12 residues long. CDR1 LNHNV and CDR2 YYDKDF come from the germline V gene (reference sequence). Between the trimmed V and J ends, which lost 4 bases and 7 bases, there was a span of 10 bases. CDR3: CATSTAQGEAFF. The CDR3, as DNA: TGTGCCACCAGCACGGCGCAGGGTGAAGCTTTCTTT.

This clone was seen only once. The chain links TRBV20-1 to TRBJ2-1; no clear D. The germline V gene has CDR1 DFQATT and CDR2 SNEGSKA (reference sequence). The CDR3 spans 11 residues. The V gene lost 6 bases and the J gene lost 3 bases, with 6 bases spanning the gap. In DNA, the CDR3 is TGCAGTGCCGTAGGCTACAATGAGCAGTTCTTC. Protein sequence: CSAVGYNEQFF.

DNA for the CDR3: TGTGCCAGCAGCTTAAGAGGGAATGAGCAGTTCTTC. The encoded protein is CASSLRGNEQFF. The rearrangement uses TRBV7-2 and TRBJ2-1; a weak D match, TRBD2 (5 bases). The V gene's germline CDR1 is SGHTA and CDR2 FQGNSA. Trimming took off 2 bases at V and 7 bases at J, with 6 bases between the two ends. The CDR3 sequence is 12 residues long.

The V gene is TRBV20-1, the J gene TRBJ2-1; D uncertain. Deletions cut 6 bases from V and 5 bases from J, with 8 bases between. Germline loops: CDR1 DFQATT, CDR2 SNEGSKA (reference sequence). The CDR3 loop spans 11 amino acids. CDR3 nucleotides: TGCAGTGCGTGGCTCAACAATGAGCAGTTCTTC. Its protein is CSAWLNNEQFF.

The rearrangement uses TRBV7-8 and TRBJ2-1, with 11 bases that match TRBD2. Losses at the gene ends were 3 bases for V and 7 bases for J; bases not matched to a gene: 8. This CDR3 contains 16 residues. In germline, CDR1 is SGHVS, CDR2 FQNEAQ. The CDR3 coding sequence is TGTGCCAGCAGCTTGCTGAGTCCTAGCGGGAGGAATGAGCAGTTCTTC. Translated: CASSLLSPSGRNEQFF.

As regards this clone: A clone one base away is much larger, so this may be a read error. Other DNA sequences from this sample encode an identical CDR3 as well. The chain has TRBV25-1 and TRBJ1-1, with 12 positions matching TRBD1. Germline V gives CDR1 MGHDK, CDR2 SYGVNS. The CDR3 is 13 residues long. For the CDR3, the DNA is TGTGCCAGCAGTATGGGACAGGGGGCACAAGCCTTCTTT. Translation: CASSMGQGAQAFF.

The chain couples TRBV7-3 to TRBJ1-2; 9 positions agree with TRBD1. CDR3 length: 15 amino acids. V trimming: 5 bases; J trimming: 5 bases; junction bases outside the gene matches: 9. Germline values: CDR1 SGHTA, CDR2 FQGTGA. CDR3 region: CASSPVSGQGYGYTF. Here the CDR3 DNA reads TGTGCCAGCAGCCCCGTTTCGGGACAGGGTTATGGCTACACCTTC.

This clone was detected a few times. The same CDR3 can be traced to other DNA sequences in this sample. This chain connects TRBV7-9 to TRBJ1-5; no clear D gene. The CDR3 length is 12 residues. Trimming left V 1 base short and J 6 bases short, with 4 bases between. Germline V gives CDR1 SEHNR, CDR2 FQNEAQ (reference sequence). CDR3: CASSLGGQPQHF. The CDR3 DNA sequence: TGTGCCAGCAGCTTAGGGGGTCAGCCCCAGCATTTT. Variable domain in full (rest from reference TRBV7-9 and TRBJ1-5): DTGVSQNPRHKITKRGQNVTFRCDPISEHNRLYWYRQTLGQGPEFLTYFQNEAQLEKSRLLSDRFSAERPKGSFSTLEIQRTEQGDSAMYLCASSLGGQPQHFGDGTRLSIL.

The gene calls are TRBV7-2 and TRBJ2-2; D not resolved. Per the germline V gene, CDR1 is SGHTA and CDR2 is FQGNSA. The CDR3 has 15 residues. The germline V and J ends were trimmed by 0 bases and 4 bases, with 9 bases remaining between them. CDR3: CASSLAPFGTGELFF. DNA for the CDR3: TGTGCCAGCAGCTTAGCCCCGTTCGGCACCGGGGAGCTGTTTTTT.

The chain combines TRBV28 with TRBJ2-5; D uncertain. This CDR3 is 14 amino acids long. The V end lost 1 base, the J end lost 0 bases, and 6 bases lay between the germline ends. Per germline, CDR1 MDHEN and CDR2 SYDVKM. The CDR3 sequence: CASSLLGNQETQYF. The CDR3 coding sequence is TGTGCCAGCAGTTTATTAGGCAACCAAGAGACCCAGTACTTC.

The rearrangement links TRBV28 to TRBJ2-7; a possible D gene is TRBD2 (5 bases). The CDR3 covers 12 residues. Between the trimmed V and J ends, which lost 3 bases and 5 bases, there was a span of 8 bases. The germline CDR1 and CDR2 sequences are MDHEN and SYDVKM. The CDR3 protein is CASSFAGHEQYF. The CDR3 DNA follows: TGTGCCAGCAGTTTTGCGGGCCACGAGCAGTACTTC.

The chain links TRBV11-2 to TRBJ2-7; D possibly corresponds to TRBD1 (5 bases). The CDR3 extends over 14 amino acids. Germline CDR1 is SGHAT and CDR2 is FQNNGV. Trimming removed 5 bases at V and 0 bases at J, with 11 bases between. This chain's CDR3 is CASSPDRTSYEQYF. CDR3 bases: TGTGCCAGCAGCCCCGACAGAACCTCCTACGAGCAGTACTTC.

J is TRBJ2-2 and V is TRBV9, with 12 positions matching TRBD2. Germline V gene sequence: CDR1 SGDLS, CDR2 YYNGEE. The CDR3 contains 18 residues. The trim removed 0 bases at V and 5 bases at J, leaving 8 bases unmatched. The CDR3 region has the DNA TGTGCCAGCAGCGTAGTTGCTAGCGGGAGGGTTCAAACCGGGGAGCTGTTTTTT. Encoded protein: CASSVVASGRVQTGELFF.

CDR3 sequence: CASSSGTGGNYGYTF. The CDR3 DNA is TGTGCCAGCAGCTCCGGGACAGGGGGTAACTATGGCTACACCTTC. The chain uses TRBV5-4 and TRBJ1-2; 11 bases align to TRBD1. V shed 3 bases, J shed 1 base, and the junction held 2 bases outside the gene matches. The V gene's germline CDR1 is SGHNT and CDR2 YYREEE (reference sequence). The CDR3 totals 15 residues.

The chain combines TRBV7-6 with TRBJ2-4; a possible D gene is TRBD1 (6 bases). This CDR3 region has 13 residues. The germline CDR1 and CDR2 sequences are SGHVS and FNYEAQ. V was cut by 3 bases and J by 10 bases, with 13 bases left in between. The CDR3 is CASSFAGTTIQYF. The CDR3 DNA follows: TGTGCCAGCAGCTTCGCCGGGACAACAATTCAGTACTTC.

The chain couples TRBV7-3 to TRBJ2-2; D is undetermined. The length of the CDR3 is 14 residues. V lost 5 bases to trimming and J lost 2 bases, with 9 bases between them. CDR1 is SGHTA, CDR2 FQGTGA, per germline. Here the CDR3 reads CASSALSNTGELFF. CDR3 DNA: TGTGCCAGCAGCGCCTTATCCAACACCGGGGAGCTGTTTTTT.

In its sample, this clone was seen a few times. The V and J genes are TRBV21-1 and TRBJ1-1; the listed D gene, TRBD1, was not tested against the DNA. TRBV21-1 is shown as a pseudogene. This CDR3 spans 15 amino acids. This chain's CDR3 is CASSNGDSLNTEAFF. CDR3 bases: TGTGCCAGCAGCAACGGGGACAGCCTGAACACTGAAGCTTTCTTT.

The chain couples TRBV18 to TRBJ2-1; no clear D gene. The CDR3 spans 17 residues. Trimming removed 5 bases at V and 7 bases at J, with 24 bases between. In germline, CDR1 is KGHSH, CDR2 LQKENI. The CDR3 region is CASSTASAPRARNEQFF. As DNA, the CDR3 is TGTGCCAGCTCAACTGCTTCTGCCCCCCGAGCGAGGAATGAGCAGTTCTTC. The full variable domain, in which reference TRBV18 and TRBJ2-1 provide the parts outside the CDR3, is NAGVMQNPRHLVRRRGQEARLRCSPMKGHSHVYWYRQLPEEGLKFMVYLQKENIIDESGMPKERFSAEFPKEGPSILRIQQVVRGDSAAYFCASSTASAPRARNEQFFGPGTRLTVL.

V gene TRBV2 combines with J gene TRBJ2-5; 10 nucleotides line up with TRBD2. Looked up from germline, CDR1 is SNHLY and CDR2 is FYNNEI. The V segment lost 5 bases and the J segment 2 bases; nucleotides outside the gene matches: 2. This CDR3 spans 14 amino acids. The CDR3 DNA reads as TGTGCCAGCAGTTGGACTAGCGGACAAGAGACCCAGTACTTC. Translated, it gives CASSWTSGQETQYF.

A word on this clone: The same CDR3 arises from other DNA sequences in this sample as well. The chain links TRBV30 to TRBJ2-5; D is unclear. CDR1 is GTSNPN, CDR2 SVGIG, per germline (reference sequence). V lost 1 base, J lost 5 bases, and 5 bases lay in between. The CDR3 totals 11 residues. The CDR3 spells CAWSEAETQYF. CDR3 bases: TGTGCCTGGAGTGAAGCGGAGACCCAGTACTTC.

This clone was counted a few times. V usage is TRBV5-1 and J usage is TRBJ2-1; a weak D match, TRBD1 (6 bases). Germline loops: CDR1 SGHRS, CDR2 YFSETQ. Trimming shortened V by 2 bases and J by 7 bases, and 16 bases separated the two germline ends. This CDR3 contains 15 residues. The CDR3 region has the DNA TGCGCCAGCAGCTTCCGGGACCCGAGGGGGAATGAGCAGTTCTTC. Its translation is CASSFRDPRGNEQFF.

This clone was seen a handful of times. The gene calls are TRBV13 and TRBJ2-7; TRBD2 matches 7 bases. With 3 bases clipped from V and 3 bases from J, the junction kept 2 bases outside the gene matches. Germline V lookup: CDR1 PRHDT, CDR2 FYEKMQ (reference sequence). The CDR3 has 13 residues. DNA for the CDR3: TGTGCCAGCAGCTTCGGCGGGAGCTACGAGCAGTACTTC. This encodes CASSFGGSYEQYF.

This chain links TRBV14 with TRBJ1-3, with D perhaps matching TRBD1 (5 bases). V gave up 1 base and J gave up 3 bases, with 10 bases separating them. This CDR3 has 15 residues. The germline V gene encodes CDR1 SGHDN and CDR2 FVKESK. This chain's CDR3 is CASSQGNRIGNTIYF. CDR3 bases: TGTGCCAGCAGCCAAGGTAACAGGATTGGAAACACCATATATTTT.

The CDR3 DNA follows: TGTGCCACCAGCAGAGGTGGACAGGGGGCCTACGAGCAGTACTTC. The encoded protein is CATSRGGQGAYEQYF. The chain has TRBV15 and TRBJ2-7; 10 bases are shared with TRBD1. Germline V gives CDR1 LNHNV, CDR2 YYDKDF (reference sequence). The CDR3 is 15 residues long. The trim removed 1 base at V and 2 bases at J, leaving 2 bases unmatched.

This clone was observed a few times. This chain uses TRBV27 with TRBJ2-3; no clear D gene. The CDR3 loop spans 15 amino acids. Germline V lookup: CDR1 MNHEY, CDR2 SMNVEV (reference sequence). V lost 3 bases, J lost 0 bases, and 10 bases lay in between. The CDR3 DNA reads TGTGCCAGCAGTTTCATGGGATTTAGCACAGATACGCAGTATTTT. This encodes CASSFMGFSTDTQYF.

This chain joins TRBV25-1 and TRBJ1-5; 9 bases fit TRBD1. The V gene end was trimmed by 1 base and the J gene end by 6 bases; junction bases not matched to a gene: 10. Germline V lookup: CDR1 MGHDK, CDR2 SYGVNS. The CDR3 covers 17 residues. The DNA of the CDR3 is TGTGCCAGCAGTGAATTAGGGGGACAGGGTTGGGGTCAGCCCCAGCATTTT. Translation gives CASSELGGQGWGQPQHF.